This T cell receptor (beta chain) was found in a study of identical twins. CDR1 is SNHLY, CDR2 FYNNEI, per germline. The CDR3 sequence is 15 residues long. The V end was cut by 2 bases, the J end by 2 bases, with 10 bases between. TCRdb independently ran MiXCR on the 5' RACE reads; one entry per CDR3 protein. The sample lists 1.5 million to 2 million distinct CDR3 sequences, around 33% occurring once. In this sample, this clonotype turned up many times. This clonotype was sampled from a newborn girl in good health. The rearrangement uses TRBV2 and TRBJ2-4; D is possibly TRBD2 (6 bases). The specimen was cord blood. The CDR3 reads CASSEWGGTKNIQYF. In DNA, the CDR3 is TGTGCCAGCAGTGAATGGGGAGGAACCAAAAACATTCAGTACTTC.